These 16 T cell receptor beta chains share one sample of origin, sequenced in a study of blood T cell repertoires in COVID-19. Sequenced by immunoSEQ multiplex PCR; TCRdb stores in-frame clones only, minus some. The data contain 150,000 to 200,000 clones, under 80% of them singletons. Sequenced: PBMCs or T cells enriched from blood (not recorded which). The receptors were gathered from a woman aged 45 to 65 with acute COVID-19.

This rearrangement joins TRBV7-9 to TRBJ2-5, with 7 bases aligning to TRBD1. The V segment lost 3 bases and the J segment 0 bases; nucleotides outside the gene matches: 10. In germline, CDR1 is SEHNR, CDR2 FQNEAQ (reference sequence). The length of the CDR3 is 17 residues. The CDR3 loop is CASSFRAGTAYQETQYF. Written as DNA, the CDR3 is TGTGCCAGCAGCTTTCGCGCTGGGACAGCGTACCAAGAGACCCAGTACTTC.

This clone showed up just once. This chain uses TRBV5-1 with TRBJ2-2, with 9 bases aligning to TRBD2. V shed 4 bases and J 0 bases; nucleotides not matched to a gene: 4. The CDR3 runs 16 residues. Germline loops: CDR1 SGHRS, CDR2 YFSETQ. CDR3 protein: CASSVIAGANTGELFF. Written as DNA, the CDR3 is TGCGCCAGCAGCGTTATAGCGGGGGCGAACACCGGGGAGCTGTTTTTT.

This rearrangement joins TRBV7-8 to TRBJ1-5; D ambiguous. The CDR3 is 13 amino acids. Trimming removed 5 bases at V and 4 bases at J, with 9 bases between. Germline-derived CDR1 and CDR2 are SGHVS and FQNEAQ. The CDR3 protein is CASSRLLNQPQHF. CDR3 nucleotide sequence: TGTGCCAGCAGCCGACTCCTGAATCAGCCCCAGCATTTT.

The chain joins TRBV5-5 to TRBJ2-7; D call uncertain. Germline CDR1 SGHKS, CDR2 YYEKEE (reference sequence). V lost 0 bases and J lost 4, with 5 bases in between. This CDR3 is built from 12 residues. The CDR3 here is CASSLGAYEQYV. CDR3 coding DNA: TGTGCCAGCAGCTTGGGCGCGTACGAGCAGTACGTC.

This clone was found once. V usage is TRBV7-3 and J usage is TRBJ2-3, with 7 bases that match TRBD2. The CDR3 extends over 16 amino acids. The germline V gene has CDR1 SGHTA and CDR2 FQGTGA. Unmatched junction bases numbered 7, after V lost 1 base and J lost 3 bases. The CDR3 DNA reads as TGTGCCAGCAGCTTAAATGGGCGGCGGGGGACAGATACGCAGTATTTT. This codes for CASSLNGRRGTDTQYF.

The J gene is TRBJ1-5, the V gene TRBV19; 7 bases agree with TRBD1. V dropped 5 bases and J dropped 0; count of bases not matched to a gene: 7. CDR1 is LNHDA, CDR2 SQIVND, per germline (reference sequence). This CDR3 region has 16 residues. The CDR3 nucleotides read TGTGCCAGTAGTGCAGATACAGGGGCTAGCAATCAGCCCCAGCATTTT. Its protein is CASSADTGASNQPQHF.

The rearrangement links TRBV5-4 to TRBJ2-7; 9 bases are shared with TRBD1. CDR1 and CDR2 (germline): SGHNT, YYREEE (reference sequence). CDR3 length: 14 amino acids. The trim removed 5 bases at V and 2 bases at J, leaving 5 bases unmatched. CDR3 DNA: TGTGCCAGCAGTCCTAACAGGGGGCCCTACGAGCAGTACGTC. Its protein product is CASSPNRGPYEQYV.

The chain combines TRBV3-1 (or the pseudogene TRBV3-2) with TRBJ2-7, with D possibly TRBD2 on 6 matching bases. Germline V gene sequence: CDR1 LGHDT, CDR2 YNNKEL (reference sequence). There are 11 residues in the CDR3. The CDR3 region has the DNA TGTGCCAGCAGCCAGGGAGGCCTCGTGAACGTC. This gives the protein CASSQGGLVNV.

The chain's CDR3 is CAWSRRGGGNEPQHF. CDR3 DNA sequence: TGTGCCTGGAGCCGCCGGGGGGGAGGGAATGAGCCCCAGCATTTT. The chain employs TRBV30 and TRBJ1-5, with D tentatively TRBD1 (5 bases). Deletions cut 3 bases from V and 8 bases from J, with 20 bases between. CDR1 is GTSNPN and CDR2 is SVGIG in the germline V gene (reference sequence). This CDR3 has 15 residues. The full variable domain, rest sourced from reference TRBV30 and TRBJ1-5, is SQTIHQWPATLVQPVGSPLSLECTVEGTSNPNLYWYRQAAGRGLQLLFYSVGIGQISSEVPQNLSASRPQDRQFILSSKKLLLSDSGFYLCAWSRRGGGNEPQHFGDGTRLSIL.

This clone came up once. The genes are TRBV6-5 and TRBJ1-5, with TRBD1 matching 7 bases. CDR3 size: 14 residues. J gave up 6 bases and V 7 bases, and 9 bases lay outside the gene matches. CDR1 is MNHEY, CDR2 SVGAGI, per germline. Here the CDR3 reads CASISGRQGQPQHF. CDR3 in DNA: TGTGCCAGCATTAGCGGACGACAGGGTCAGCCCCAGCATTTT.

The chain links TRBV6-5 to TRBJ1-5; weak D call: TRBD1 (5 bases). Trimming took off 7 bases at V and 3 bases at J, with 16 bases between the two ends. Per the germline V gene, CDR1 is MNHEY and CDR2 is SVGAGI. The CDR3 contains 15 residues. This CDR3 reads CASNGRGHDNQPQHF. The CDR3 DNA reads as TGTGCCAGCAATGGTCGAGGACACGACAATCAGCCCCAGCATTTT.

V gene TRBV28 combines with J gene TRBJ2-1; the D is unclear. Germline CDR1 reads MDHEN; CDR2 reads SYDVKM. V was trimmed by 5 bases and J by 9 bases, leaving 11 bases between them. The CDR3 consists of 12 residues. The CDR3 DNA reads TGTGCCAGCAGTCCCTCTAGAGTTGAGCAGTTCTTC. It encodes CASSPSRVEQFF.

The chain uses TRBV28 and TRBJ2-5; maybe TRBD1 (5 bases). The CDR3 spans 12 residues. Trimming stripped 5 bases from V and 5 bases from J, with 9 bases between. Germline V gene lookup returns CDR1 MDHEN and CDR2 SYDVKM. The CDR3 coding sequence is TGTGCCAGCAGTCCCCCAGGGGAGACCCAGTACTTC. Translated: CASSPPGETQYF.

As for this clone: The germline gene is not matched at one end of the junction; a read error may be the cause. CDR3 residues: CASSVRAYGYTF. CDR3 DNA: TGTGCCAGTAGTGTGCGGGCATATGGCTACACCTTC. The rearrangement joins TRBV2 to TRBJ1-2; D call uncertain. Per germline, CDR1 SNHLY and CDR2 FYNNEI. This CDR3 region has 12 residues.

CDR3 sequence reads: CASSLARQGATYNSPLHF. CDR3 sequence (DNA): TGTGCCAGCAGCTTAGCCCGACAGGGGGCAACCTATAATTCACCCCTCCACTTT. The chain couples TRBV7-2 to TRBJ1-6; 10 nucleotides match TRBD1. The V gene end was trimmed by 0 bases and the J gene end by 2 bases; junction bases not matched to a gene: 4. This CDR3 contains 18 residues. Germline V lookup: CDR1 SGHTA, CDR2 FQGNSA.

This clone was counted a few times. This chain joins TRBV11-2 and TRBJ2-1, with a weak D call TRBD1 (6 bases). The germline V gene has CDR1 SGHAT and CDR2 FQNNGV. The CDR3 has 14 residues. Trimming took 5 bases from V and 1 from J, leaving 9 bases between them. The CDR3, as DNA: TGTGCCAGCAGCGTAACAGGGTCCTACAATGAGCAGTTCTTC. Its protein is CASSVTGSYNEQFF.